The present T cell receptor beta chain was sequenced within a study of cytomegalovirus exposure and HLA in healthy donors. PCR primers comprised 60 Vbeta and 13 Jbeta primers. The table came from immunoSEQ multiplex PCR; TCRdb's copy has only in-frame clones and leaves some out. The table has roughly 200,000 clones, approximately 90% seen once. V was shortened by 4 bases and J by 0 bases, with 12 bases between the two germline ends. The CDR3 is 15 residues long. The V gene's germline CDR1 is SQVTM and CDR2 ANQGSEA. Material: PBMCs. The source is a woman aged 18 to 35 in good health and CMV-seronegative. The chain combines TRBV29-1 with TRBJ2-2, with D perhaps TRBD1 (6 bases). The CDR3 DNA reads TGCAGCGTTGCTCACAGGGCATCGAACACCGGGGAGCTGTTTTTT. Amino acid sequence: CSVAHRASNTGELFF.